The next 13 T cell receptor beta chains were all read from a single sample in a study of T cells after yellow fever vaccination. One entry per CDR3 protein, called by TCRdb with MiXCR from the 5' RACE reads. The sample contains hundreds of thousands of distinct CDR3 sequences, 8.7% of which appear only once. The sequences come from PBMCs, collected on the day of the first yellow fever vaccination. These receptors came from a man younger than 35 who received the YFV17D yellow fever vaccine.

This clonotype was detected a few times. The chain combines TRBV15 with TRBJ2-3; 8 positions match TRBD1. The CDR3 sequence is 15 residues long. Trimming took 5 bases from V and 4 from J; bases not matched to a gene: 8. Germline-derived CDR1 and CDR2 are LNHNV and YYDKDF (reference sequence). The DNA for the CDR3 is TGTGCCACCAGCTACCGGGACAGGAGGGCAGATACGCAGTATTTT. This gives the protein CATSYRDRRADTQYF.

This clonotype turned up a few times. The chain couples TRBV19 to TRBJ2-5; D not resolved. CDR1 and CDR2 from the germline V gene are LNHDA and SQIVND (reference sequence). The V end lost 3 bases, the J end lost 4 bases, and 6 bases lay between the germline ends. The CDR3 is made up of 12 amino acids. CDR3 DNA: TGTGCCAGTAGTATGACTCGAGAGACCCAGTACTTC. It is translated as CASSMTRETQYF.

This clonotype was detected many times. J is TRBJ2-3 and V is TRBV27; D ambiguous. The V end lost 3 bases, the J end lost 4 bases, and 11 bases lay between the germline ends. CDR1 is MNHEY, CDR2 SMNVEV, per germline (reference sequence). This CDR3 is built from 14 residues. DNA of the CDR3: TGTGCCAGCAGTTTTGAAGGGCAGCCAGATACGCAGTATTTT. Its translation: CASSFEGQPDTQYF.

This clonotype was seen a handful of times. The rearrangement uses TRBV4-3 and TRBJ2-1; unclear D gene. Germline loops: CDR1 LGHNA, CDR2 YSLEER. This CDR3 region has 14 residues. V was shortened by 0 bases and J by 9 bases, with 12 bases between the two germline ends. Written as DNA, the CDR3 is TGCGCCAGCAGCCAAGACGGCAGAATGCCTGAGCAGTTCTTC. Its translation is CASSQDGRMPEQFF.

There are a few counts of this clonotype. The V and J genes are TRBV4-1 and TRBJ1-6; 7 bases are a match to TRBD1. The CDR3 is 14 residues long. Germline assignment: CDR1 MGHRA and CDR2 YSYEKL. V trimming: 0 bases; J trimming: 14 bases; junction bases outside the gene matches: 7. The CDR3 sequence: CASSQDGDRVSLHF. As DNA, the CDR3 is TGCGCCAGCAGCCAAGATGGAGACAGGGTCTCCCTCCACTTT.

V usage is TRBV6-1 and J usage is TRBJ2-1; TRBD2 agrees at 13 bases. CDR3 length equals 15 residues. The ends lost 6 bases at V and 7 bases at J; junction bases unmatched: 6. Germline assignment: CDR1 MNHNS and CDR2 SASEGT. CDR3 residues: CASRHTSGGANEQFF. The DNA of the CDR3 is TGTGCCAGCAGGCACACTAGCGGGGGGGCGAATGAGCAGTTCTTC.

The V and J genes are TRBV7-2 and TRBJ2-1; 8 positions agree with TRBD1. The J segment lost 5 bases and the V segment lost 4 bases, leaving 10 bases of the junction unmatched. The CDR3 covers 16 residues. The germline CDR1 and CDR2 sequences are SGHTA and FQGNSA. CDR3 loop: CASSSRGTGSHNEQFF. The CDR3 DNA reads TGTGCCAGCAGCTCACGAGGGACAGGCTCTCACAATGAGCAGTTCTTC.

In the case of this clonotype: A read error may explain this, as a much larger clone is one base away. The V and J genes are TRBV5-5 and TRBJ1-2; D is undetermined. CDR1 and CDR2 from the germline V gene are SGHKS and YYEKEE (reference sequence). The CDR3 runs to 13 residues. The V end lost 0 bases, the J end lost 5 bases, and 8 bases lay between the germline ends. The CDR3 coding sequence is TGTGCCAGCAGCTTGGTGGTCAGATATGGCTACACCTTC. This codes for CASSLVVRYGYTF.

At least ten counts were recorded for this clonotype. The V gene is TRBV10-3, the J gene TRBJ2-5; 8 bases match TRBD1. V lost 10 bases to trimming and J lost 2 bases; unmatched junction nucleotides: 3. The CDR3 covers 12 residues. Germline CDR1 ENHRY, CDR2 SYGVKD. CDR3 sequence reads: CATRQGQETQYF. The CDR3 coding sequence is TGTGCCACAAGACAGGGGCAAGAGACCCAGTACTTC.

This clonotype was observed a few times. This chain uses TRBV7-3 with TRBJ2-1, with 7 positions matching TRBD1. Germline trimming cut 5 bases from V and 6 bases from J; bases unmatched to any gene: 13. Germline V gene sequence: CDR1 SGHTA, CDR2 FQGTGA. The CDR3 totals 16 residues. The CDR3 sequence: CASSDDDRDPSNEQFF. In nucleotides, the CDR3 is TGTGCCAGCAGCGACGATGACAGGGATCCGTCCAATGAGCAGTTCTTC. Based on the CDR3 plus reference TRBV7-3 and TRBJ2-1, the full variable domain is GAGVSQTPSNKVTEKGKYVELRCDPISGHTALYWYRQSLGQGPEFLIYFQGTGAADDSGLPNDRFFAVRPEGSVSTLKIQRTERGDSAVYLCASSDDDRDPSNEQFFGPGTRLTVL.

This rearrangement joins TRBV3-1 to TRBJ2-3, with D perhaps TRBD2 (7 bases). In germline, CDR1 is LGHDT, CDR2 YNNKEL (reference sequence). This CDR3 spans 13 amino acids. V was cut by 0 bases and J by 14 bases, with 15 bases left in between. DNA of the CDR3: TGTGCCAGCAGCCAAGAAGGGGGGGGATGGTGGTATTTT. Translating gives CASSQEGGGWWYF.

The rearrangement joins TRBV7-8 to TRBJ2-7; D may correspond to TRBD1 or TRBD2 (5 bases each). The CDR3 has 16 amino acids. V dropped 4 bases and J dropped 0 bases, with 16 bases sitting between them. CDR1 and CDR2 from the germline V gene are SGHVS and FQNEAQ. The CDR3 region is CASSSPGTASSYEQYV. The DNA of the CDR3 is TGTGCCAGCAGCTCTCCAGGGACGGCAAGCTCCTACGAGCAGTACGTC.

This clonotype was seen a handful of times. The V gene is TRBV20-1, the J gene TRBJ1-1, with a tentative D call TRBD1 (5 bases). This CDR3 is built from 14 residues. Trimming cost V 6 bases and J 0 bases, with 14 bases left between them. Germline values: CDR1 DFQATT, CDR2 SNEGSKA (reference sequence). CDR3 residues: CSAPREGMNTEAFF. CDR3 coding DNA: TGCAGTGCACCCCGGGAGGGGATGAACACTGAAGCTTTCTTT.